Shown below are 5 T cell receptor beta chains from a single sample sequenced in a study of cytomegalovirus exposure and HLA in healthy donors. Method: immunoSEQ multiplex PCR; TCRdb's copy keeps in-frame clones and lacks some. The table has more than 55,000 clones, roughly 89% seen once; the top ten hold roughly 14%. Sequencing was performed on PBMCs. The receptors were sampled from a woman aged 18-29 years in good health and CMV-seronegative.

CDR3 loop: CASSLQLEDRGNYEQYF. CDR3 nucleotide sequence: TGTGCCAGCAGCCTGCAACTAGAGGACAGGGGGAACTACGAGCAGTACTTC. This chain joins TRBV21-1 and TRBJ2-7; the DNA was not used to check the table's D call, TRBD1. TRBV21-1 is reported as a pseudogene. The CDR3 covers 17 residues.

The chain carries TRBV13 and TRBJ2-1; 7 bases are shared with TRBD1. Germline V lookup: CDR1 PRHDT, CDR2 FYEKMQ (reference sequence). V dropped 5 bases and J dropped 3; count of bases not matched to a gene: 7. The CDR3 length is 15 residues. The CDR3 protein is CASSPRDRSYNEQFF. The CDR3 bases are TGTGCCAGCAGCCCCAGGGACAGAAGCTACAATGAGCAGTTCTTC.

This chain connects TRBV6-4 to TRBJ1-2; 8 positions match TRBD1. CDR3 size: 15 residues. Germline-derived CDR1 and CDR2 are MRHNA and SNTAGT. The J segment lost 1 base and the V segment lost 6 bases, leaving 7 bases of the junction unmatched. Written as DNA, the CDR3 is TGTGCCAGCAGGCCCGACAGGGGATATAACTATGGCTACACCTTC. This translates into CASRPDRGYNYGYTF.

J is TRBJ1-5 and V is TRBV28; possible D gene TRBD1, 5 bases. The germline V and J ends were trimmed by 2 bases and 6 bases, with 20 bases remaining between them. This CDR3 has 17 residues. CDR1 and CDR2 (germline): MDHEN, SYDVKM. CDR3 sequence: CASSLPGTAGLSQPQHF. The CDR3 DNA sequence: TGTGCCAGCAGTTTACCCGGGACTGCGGGCCTTAGTCAGCCCCAGCATTTT.

The chain is built from TRBV18 and TRBJ2-7, with 11 bases lining up with TRBD2. The germline CDR1 and CDR2 sequences are KGHSH and LQKENI. V shed 5 bases, J shed 3 bases, and the junction held 6 bases outside the gene matches. The CDR3 totals 15 residues. CDR3 sequence: CASSGGTSGHYEQYF. In nucleotides, the CDR3 is TGTGCCAGCTCAGGCGGGACTAGCGGCCACTACGAGCAGTACTTC.